The rows below give T cell receptor beta chains drawn from one sample of a study of cytomegalovirus exposure and HLA in healthy donors. The protocol was immunoSEQ multiplex PCR, while the TCRdb copy is restricted to in-frame clones and leaves out a portion. Here the sample spans 84,000 or so clones, around 80% being singletons. The source material was PBMCs. Every receptor here comes from a human donor in good health. CDR3s include the opening cysteine and the closing phenylalanine or tryptophan. D genes are given only for firm matches. A clone size is listed for some rows: how often the clone was seen (once, few, many), or a class if it is expanded.

>TRBV11-2|NA|NA|TRBJ2-7
CASSLARDEQYF
TGTGCCAGCAGCTTAGCCAGGGACGAGCAGTACTTC
>TRBV4-1|NA|NA|TRBJ1-5
CASSHAGSNQPQHF
TGCGCCAGCAGCCACGCGGGCAGCAATCAGCCCCAGCATTTT
>TRBV7-9|NA|NA|TRBJ2-5
CASSFRTNSETQYF
TGTGCCAGCAGCTTCCGGACTAATTCGGAGACCCAGTACTTC
>TRBV2|NA|once|TRBJ1-2
CARSGSGYGYTF
TGTGCCCGCTCAGGGTCCGGCTATGGCTACACCTTC
>TRBV7-9|TRBD1|NA|TRBJ1-4
CASSLGTGTNEKLFF
TGTGCCAGCAGCTTGGGGACAGGGACTAATGAAAAACTGTTTTTT
>TRBV5-1|NA|once|TRBJ2-3
CASRKQGLVDTQYF
TGCGCCAGCAGGAAACAGGGCTTGGTAGATACGCAGTATTTT
>TRBV4-1|TRBD1|NA|TRBJ1-5
CASSQVSGQGFSNQPQHF
TGCGCCAGCAGCCAAGTCTCGGGACAGGGGTTCAGCAATCAGCCCCAGCATTTT
>TRBV5-1|TRBD1|few|TRBJ1-1
CASSSGTGHTEAFF
TGCGCCAGCAGCTCGGGGACAGGCCACACTGAAGCTTTCTTT
>TRBV13|NA|NA|TRBJ1-4
CASSLGSTGAANEKLFF
TGTGCCAGCAGCTTAGGATCTACTGGGGCGGCTAATGAAAAACTGTTTTTT
>TRBV6-5|NA|NA|TRBJ2-5
CASSGGAQYF
TGTGCCAGCAGTGGAGGGGCCCAGTACTTC
>TRBV19|NA|NA|TRBJ2-5
CASRRQTQETQYF
TGTGCCAGTAGGCGGCAGACGCAAGAGACCCAGTACTTC
>TRBV19|NA|NA|TRBJ1-1
CASSRLGIEGNTEAFF
TGTGCCAGTAGTCGTCTGGGGATTGAGGGGAACACTGAAGCTTTCTTT
>TRBV28|TRBD1|NA|TRBJ2-2
CAIPGTGTGTGELFF
TGTGCCATCCCGGGGACAGGGACGGGAACCGGGGAGCTGTTTTTT
>TRBV5-1|NA|NA|TRBJ2-1
CASSLSGKDEQFF
TGCGCCAGCAGCTTATCAGGGAAGGATGAGCAGTTCTTC
>TRBV7-2|NA|few|TRBJ2-7
CASSLEVGSYYEQYF
TGTGCCAGCAGCTTAGAAGTCGGTTCTTACTACGAGCAGTACTTC
>TRBV5-4|TRBD2|NA|TRBJ2-2
CASSFMLAANTGELFF
TGTGCCAGCAGCTTTATGCTAGCGGCGAACACCGGGGAGCTGTTTTTT
>TRBV6-1|NA|few|TRBJ1-6
CASAPTVYNSPLNF
TGTGCCAGCGCCCCGACAGTTTATAATTCACCCCTCAACTTT
>TRBV10-1|NA|NA|TRBJ2-1
CASSEGGAGNNEQFF
TGCGCCAGCAGTGAGGGAGGGGCCGGTAACAATGAGCAGTTCTTC